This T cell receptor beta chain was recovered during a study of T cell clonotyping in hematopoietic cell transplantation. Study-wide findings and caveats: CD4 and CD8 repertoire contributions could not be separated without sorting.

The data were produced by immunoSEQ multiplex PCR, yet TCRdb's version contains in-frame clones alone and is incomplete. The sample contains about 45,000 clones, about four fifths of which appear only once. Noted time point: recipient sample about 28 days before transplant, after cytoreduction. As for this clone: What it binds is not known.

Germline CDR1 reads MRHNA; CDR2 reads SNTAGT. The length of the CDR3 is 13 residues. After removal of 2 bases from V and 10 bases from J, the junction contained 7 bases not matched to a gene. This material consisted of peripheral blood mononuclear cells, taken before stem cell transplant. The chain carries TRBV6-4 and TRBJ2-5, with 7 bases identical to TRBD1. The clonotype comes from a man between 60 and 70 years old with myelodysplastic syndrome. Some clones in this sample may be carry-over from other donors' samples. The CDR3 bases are TGTGCCAGCAGTGACCGACAGGGATCGGTCCAGTACTTC. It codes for CASSDRQGSVQYF.